The entry that follows covers one TCR beta chain sequence. This receptor's antigen is unknown. No qualities accompany the bases; no much larger clone lies one base away. The library came from the immunoSEQ multiplex PCR assay. Per the original workflow: To diagnose cytomegalovirus status from the catalog of TCR beta chain sequences, a statistical classification framework was built. This immuneACCESS table, as held by TCRdb, lists in-frame sequences with V and J called but not all clones. Of the missing ones, under half trace to an unresolved V gene in checked studies; the others have no known cause. The V and J calls and the clone size are those of that table, but D and trimming were determined from the DNA. Within this sample are about 240,000 clones, with around 87% of them counted one time only. Over 0.95% of the sample is in the top ten clones. The sample is drawn from a study of cytomegalovirus exposure and HLA in healthy donors (dated by TCRdb to the late 2010s). A note on the overall study: According to a later analysis, one platform produced both the approximately 110 validation repertoires and the roughly 640 repertoires of the first cohort. The study aimed to test whether signatures of past pathogen exposure could be identified by cataloging public T cell receptors. Along with the approximately 670-subject first cohort, a separate validation cohort of 120 different subjects was used. To predict cytomegalovirus infection status, the study brought together high-throughput TCR immunosequencing, statistical association of individual TCRs with disease status, and machine learning. What the authors observed across the whole study: In both the original and validation cohorts, the classifier was reported to diagnose cytomegalovirus status with high specificity and sensitivity. Most TCR sequences were seen in very few donors, while some public TCRs were found in many individuals. A later analysis lacked HLA typing for the validation cohort, so it scored co-occurrence in that cohort across all 120 or so repertoires. Three of the identified cytomegalovirus-associated TCR beta chains were confirmed in vitro to be specific for cytomegalovirus antigens. In the study, around 150 TCR beta chains were listed as associated with cytomegalovirus. According to the authors, the approach could potentially be generalized to other disease states and immunological phenotypes. A later analysis found that TCRs clustered in the first cohort also tended to co-occur in the 120 or so validation repertoires, with approximately 95% of cluster scores above 0.

Donors formed part of the validation cohort, which comprised about 130 subjects and was distinct from the first cohort of 550 to 850 subjects. CDR1 and CDR2 are drawn from the germline V gene: SGHTA, FQGTGA. Germline trimming amounts to 3 bases on V and 0 bases on J, with 5 as the count of junction bases outside the gene matches. The CDR3 goes from the cysteine to the phenylalanine over 15 residues. The kept DNA is CDR3 alone, 45 bases in frame from the first base. The receptor was derived from a woman in her thirties in good health and CMV-seropositive. What was sequenced was PBMCs. Here the chain combines TRBV7-3 and TRBJ2-7; the central 7 bases match TRBD1. The CDR3 corresponds to CASSFTGTASYEQYF. The nucleotide sequence reads TGTGCCAGCAGCTTTACCGGGACAGCCTCCTACGAGCAGTACTTC.